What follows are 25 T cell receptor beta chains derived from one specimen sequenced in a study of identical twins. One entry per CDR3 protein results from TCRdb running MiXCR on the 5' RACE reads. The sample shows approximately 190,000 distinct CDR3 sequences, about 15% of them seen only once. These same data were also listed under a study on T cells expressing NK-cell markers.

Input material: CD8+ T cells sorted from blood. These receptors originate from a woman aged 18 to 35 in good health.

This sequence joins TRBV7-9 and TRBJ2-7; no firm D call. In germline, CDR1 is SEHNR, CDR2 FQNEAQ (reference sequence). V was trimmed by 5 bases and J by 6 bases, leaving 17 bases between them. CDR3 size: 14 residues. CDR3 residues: CASSPPLTSSEQYF. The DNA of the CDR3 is TGTGCCAGCAGCCCTCCCCTTACCAGCTCCGAGCAGTACTTC.

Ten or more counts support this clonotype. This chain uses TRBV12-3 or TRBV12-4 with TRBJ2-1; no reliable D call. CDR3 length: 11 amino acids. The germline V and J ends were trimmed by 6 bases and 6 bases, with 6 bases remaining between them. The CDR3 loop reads CASSHINEQFF. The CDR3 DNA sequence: TGTGCCAGCAGCCATATCAATGAGCAGTTCTTC.

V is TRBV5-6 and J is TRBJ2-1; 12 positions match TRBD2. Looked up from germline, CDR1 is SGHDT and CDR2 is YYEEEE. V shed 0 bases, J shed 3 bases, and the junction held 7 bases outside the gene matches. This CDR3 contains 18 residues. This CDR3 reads CASSLDLAGGLYYNEQFF. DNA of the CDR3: TGTGCCAGCAGCTTGGACCTAGCGGGAGGGCTCTACTACAATGAGCAGTTCTTC.

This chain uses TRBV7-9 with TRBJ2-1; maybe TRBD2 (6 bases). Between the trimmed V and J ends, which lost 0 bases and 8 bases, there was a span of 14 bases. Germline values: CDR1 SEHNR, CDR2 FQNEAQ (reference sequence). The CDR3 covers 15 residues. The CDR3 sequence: CASSLAGGIRHEQFF. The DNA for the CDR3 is TGTGCCAGCAGCTTAGCGGGAGGAATCCGGCATGAGCAGTTCTTC.

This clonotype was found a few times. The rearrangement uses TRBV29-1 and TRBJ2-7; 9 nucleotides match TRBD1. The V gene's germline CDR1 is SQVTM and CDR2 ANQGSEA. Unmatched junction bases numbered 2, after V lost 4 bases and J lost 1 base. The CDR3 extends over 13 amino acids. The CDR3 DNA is TGCAGCGTTGTGACAGGGGGATCCTACGAGCAGTACTTC. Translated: CSVVTGGSYEQYF.

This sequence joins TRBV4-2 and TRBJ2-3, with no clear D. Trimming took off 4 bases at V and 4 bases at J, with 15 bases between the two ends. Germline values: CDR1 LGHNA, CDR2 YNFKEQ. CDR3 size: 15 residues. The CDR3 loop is CASSPTIGPPDTQYF. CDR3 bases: TGTGCCAGCAGCCCAACCATAGGTCCGCCAGATACGCAGTATTTT.

The CDR3 DNA is TGTGCCAGCAGCTTACTGGCGGGGGGGCCTAGGGAGACCCAGTACTTC. Translation gives CASSLLAGGPRETQYF. This chain connects TRBV7-9 to TRBJ2-5; 9 positions agree with TRBD2. V was pared by 2 bases and J by 5 bases, with 9 bases of the junction left unmatched. Germline loops: CDR1 SEHNR, CDR2 FQNEAQ (reference sequence). The CDR3 has 16 residues.

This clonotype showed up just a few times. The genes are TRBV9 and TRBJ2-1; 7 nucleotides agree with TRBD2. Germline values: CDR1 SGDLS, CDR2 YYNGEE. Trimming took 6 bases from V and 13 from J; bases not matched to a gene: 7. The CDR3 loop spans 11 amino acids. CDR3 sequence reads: CASTEGGPQFF. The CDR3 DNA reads TGTGCCAGCACTGAGGGAGGGCCTCAGTTCTTC.

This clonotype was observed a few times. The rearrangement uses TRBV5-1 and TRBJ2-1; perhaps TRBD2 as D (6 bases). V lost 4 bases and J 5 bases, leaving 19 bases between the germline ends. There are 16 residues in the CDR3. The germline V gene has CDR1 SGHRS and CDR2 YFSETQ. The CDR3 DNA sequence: TGCGCCAGCAGCGGGACGGGAGACGGTTCGGACAATGAGCAGTTCTTC. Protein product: CASSGTGDGSDNEQFF.

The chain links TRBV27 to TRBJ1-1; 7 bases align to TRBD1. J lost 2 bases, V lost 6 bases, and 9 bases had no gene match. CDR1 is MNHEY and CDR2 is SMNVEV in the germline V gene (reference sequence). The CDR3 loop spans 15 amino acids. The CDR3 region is CASRDRDSPNTEAFF. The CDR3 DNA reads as TGTGCCAGCAGAGACAGGGACAGTCCAAACACTGAAGCTTTCTTT.

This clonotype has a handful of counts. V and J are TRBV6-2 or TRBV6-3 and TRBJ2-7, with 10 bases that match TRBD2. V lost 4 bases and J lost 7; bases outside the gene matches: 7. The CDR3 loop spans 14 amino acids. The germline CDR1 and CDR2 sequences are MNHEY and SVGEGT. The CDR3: CASSFGLAVVEQYF. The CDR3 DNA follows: TGTGCCAGCAGTTTCGGACTAGCGGTTGTTGAGCAGTACTTC.

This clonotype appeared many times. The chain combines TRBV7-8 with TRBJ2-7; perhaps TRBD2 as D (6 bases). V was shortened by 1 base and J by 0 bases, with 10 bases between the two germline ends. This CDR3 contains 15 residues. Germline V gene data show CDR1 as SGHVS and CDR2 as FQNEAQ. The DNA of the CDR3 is TGTGCCAGCAGCTTAGAACTAGCAGCCTCCTACGAGCAGTACTTC. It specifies CASSLELAASYEQYF.

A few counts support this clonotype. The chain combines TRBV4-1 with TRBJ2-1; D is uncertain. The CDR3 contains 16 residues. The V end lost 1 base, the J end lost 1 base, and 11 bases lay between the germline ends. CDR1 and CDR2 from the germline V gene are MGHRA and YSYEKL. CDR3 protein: CASSQGAGISYNEQFF. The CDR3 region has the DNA TGCGCCAGCAGCCAAGGGGCAGGCATTTCCTACAATGAGCAGTTCTTC.

The CDR3 spells CATNPVGGGETQYF. In nucleotides, the CDR3 is TGTGCCACCAACCCCGTGGGGGGTGGAGAGACCCAGTACTTC. The J gene is TRBJ2-5, the V gene TRBV15; D might be TRBD2 (6 bases). Germline assignment: CDR1 LNHNV and CDR2 YYDKDF (reference sequence). The CDR3 is made up of 14 amino acids. Between the trimmed V and J ends, which lost 7 bases and 4 bases, there was a span of 16 bases.

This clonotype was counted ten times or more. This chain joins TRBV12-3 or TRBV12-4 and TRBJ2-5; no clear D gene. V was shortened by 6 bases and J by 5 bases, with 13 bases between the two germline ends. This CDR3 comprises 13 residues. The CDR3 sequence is CASSPSSFETQYF. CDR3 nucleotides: TGTGCCAGCAGCCCTTCTAGTTTTGAGACCCAGTACTTC.

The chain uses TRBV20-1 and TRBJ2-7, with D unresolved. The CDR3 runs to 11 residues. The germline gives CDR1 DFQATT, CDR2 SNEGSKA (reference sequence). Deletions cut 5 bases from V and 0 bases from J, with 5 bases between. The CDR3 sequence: CSALISYEQYF. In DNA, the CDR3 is TGCAGTGCTTTAATCTCCTACGAGCAGTACTTC.

The CDR3 reads CASSSTGLSTDTQYF. The CDR3 region has the DNA TGTGCCAGCAGCTCGACGGGACTTAGCACAGATACGCAGTATTTT. The J gene is TRBJ2-3, the V gene TRBV7-9; possibly TRBD2 for D (6 bases). Germline V gene data show CDR1 as SEHNR and CDR2 as FQNEAQ (reference sequence). The length of the CDR3 is 15 residues. The V gene lost 4 bases and the J gene lost 0 bases, with 11 bases spanning the gap.

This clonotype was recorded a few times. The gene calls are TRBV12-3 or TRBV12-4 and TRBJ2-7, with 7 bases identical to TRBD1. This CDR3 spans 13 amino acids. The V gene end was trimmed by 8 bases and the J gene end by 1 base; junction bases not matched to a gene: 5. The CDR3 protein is CASQGVESYEQYF. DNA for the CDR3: TGTGCCAGCCAGGGGGTGGAATCCTACGAGCAGTACTTC.

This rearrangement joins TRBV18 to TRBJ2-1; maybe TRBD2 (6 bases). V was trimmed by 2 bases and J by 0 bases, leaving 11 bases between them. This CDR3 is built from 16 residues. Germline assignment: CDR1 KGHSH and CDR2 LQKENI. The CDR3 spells CASSPRDLSSYNEQFF. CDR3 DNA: TGTGCCAGCTCACCAAGGGACTTGAGCTCCTACAATGAGCAGTTCTTC. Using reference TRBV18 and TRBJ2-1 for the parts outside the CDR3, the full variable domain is NAGVMQNPRHLVRRRGQEARLRCSPMKGHSHVYWYRQLPEEGLKFMVYLQKENIIDESGMPKERFSAEFPKEGPSILRIQQVVRGDSAAYFCASSPRDLSSYNEQFFGPGTRLTVL.

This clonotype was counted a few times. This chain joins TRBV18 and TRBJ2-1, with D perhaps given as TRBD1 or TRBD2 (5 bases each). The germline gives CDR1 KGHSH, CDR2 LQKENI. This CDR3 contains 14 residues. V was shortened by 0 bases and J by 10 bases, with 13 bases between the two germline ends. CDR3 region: CASSPPAGSHEQFF. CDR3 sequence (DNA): TGTGCCAGCTCACCACCGGCAGGGAGCCACGAGCAGTTCTTC.

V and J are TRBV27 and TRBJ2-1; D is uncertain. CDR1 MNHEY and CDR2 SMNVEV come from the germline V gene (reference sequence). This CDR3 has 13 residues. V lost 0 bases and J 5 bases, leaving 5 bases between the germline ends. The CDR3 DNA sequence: TGTGCCAGCAGTTTATCGATCCACAATGAGCAGTTCTTC. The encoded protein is CASSLSIHNEQFF.

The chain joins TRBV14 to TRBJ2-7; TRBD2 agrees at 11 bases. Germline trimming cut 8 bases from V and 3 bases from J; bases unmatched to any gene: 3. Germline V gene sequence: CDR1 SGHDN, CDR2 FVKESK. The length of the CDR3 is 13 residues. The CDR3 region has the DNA TGTGCCAGCGCCCTAGCGGGAGGCTACGAGCAGTACTTC. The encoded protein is CASALAGGYEQYF.

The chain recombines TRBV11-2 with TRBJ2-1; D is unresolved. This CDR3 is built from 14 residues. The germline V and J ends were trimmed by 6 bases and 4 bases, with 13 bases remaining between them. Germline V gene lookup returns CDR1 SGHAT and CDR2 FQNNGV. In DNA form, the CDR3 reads TGTGCCAGCAGACATCCGCCTCTTTACAATGAGCAGTTCTTC. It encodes CASRHPPLYNEQFF.

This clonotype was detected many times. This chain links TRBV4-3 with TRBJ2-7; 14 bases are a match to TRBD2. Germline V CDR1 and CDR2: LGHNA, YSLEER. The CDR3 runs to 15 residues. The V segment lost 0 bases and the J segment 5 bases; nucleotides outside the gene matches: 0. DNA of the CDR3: TGCGCCAGCAGCCAAGAGGGACTAGCGGGAGACGAGCAGTACTTC. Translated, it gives CASSQEGLAGDEQYF.

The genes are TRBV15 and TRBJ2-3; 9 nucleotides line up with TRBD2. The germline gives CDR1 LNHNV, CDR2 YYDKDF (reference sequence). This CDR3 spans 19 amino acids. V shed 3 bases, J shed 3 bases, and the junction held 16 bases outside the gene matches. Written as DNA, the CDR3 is TGTGCCACCAGCAGCTTTGGGGGCGCTAGCGGGATCTTAACAGATACGCAGTATTTT. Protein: CATSSFGGASGILTDTQYF.